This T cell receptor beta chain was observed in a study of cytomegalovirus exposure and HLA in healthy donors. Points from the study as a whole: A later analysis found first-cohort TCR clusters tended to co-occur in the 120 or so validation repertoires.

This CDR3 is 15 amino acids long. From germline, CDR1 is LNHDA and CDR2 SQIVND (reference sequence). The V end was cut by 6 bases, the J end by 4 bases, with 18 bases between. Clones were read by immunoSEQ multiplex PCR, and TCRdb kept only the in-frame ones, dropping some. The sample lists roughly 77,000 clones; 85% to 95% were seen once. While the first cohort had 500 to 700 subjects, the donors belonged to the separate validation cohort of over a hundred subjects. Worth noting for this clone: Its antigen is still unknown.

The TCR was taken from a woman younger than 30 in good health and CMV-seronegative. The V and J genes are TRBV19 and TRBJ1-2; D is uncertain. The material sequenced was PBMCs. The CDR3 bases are TGTGCCAGTAGGCCCGACCAGGCTCCGATCTATGGCTACACCTTC. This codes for CASRPDQAPIYGYTF.